This record covers a single T cell receptor beta chain. CDR1 and CDR2 from the germline V gene are SNHLY and FYNNEI. This CDR3 is 10 amino acids long. Trimming took 4 bases from V and 13 from J, leaving 7 bases between them. The authors amplified TCR beta CDR3 regions from RNA transcripts. An initial RT-PCR round employing HTBI primers preceded a second-round multiplex PCR. TCRdb itself ran the multiplex PCR reads through MiXCR, one entry per CDR3 protein. The sample records roughly 51,000 distinct CDR3 sequences, under 55% being singletons. This sample was included in a study of Graves' ophthalmopathy and Graves' hyperthyroidism.

The sequence came from an adult man with Graves' ophthalmopathy. Sequenced material: peripheral blood. The chain employs TRBV2 and TRBJ2-2; D unclear. CDR3 in amino acids: CASSVSGLFF. The CDR3 DNA reads TGTGCCAGCAGTGTTTCGGGGCTGTTTTTT.